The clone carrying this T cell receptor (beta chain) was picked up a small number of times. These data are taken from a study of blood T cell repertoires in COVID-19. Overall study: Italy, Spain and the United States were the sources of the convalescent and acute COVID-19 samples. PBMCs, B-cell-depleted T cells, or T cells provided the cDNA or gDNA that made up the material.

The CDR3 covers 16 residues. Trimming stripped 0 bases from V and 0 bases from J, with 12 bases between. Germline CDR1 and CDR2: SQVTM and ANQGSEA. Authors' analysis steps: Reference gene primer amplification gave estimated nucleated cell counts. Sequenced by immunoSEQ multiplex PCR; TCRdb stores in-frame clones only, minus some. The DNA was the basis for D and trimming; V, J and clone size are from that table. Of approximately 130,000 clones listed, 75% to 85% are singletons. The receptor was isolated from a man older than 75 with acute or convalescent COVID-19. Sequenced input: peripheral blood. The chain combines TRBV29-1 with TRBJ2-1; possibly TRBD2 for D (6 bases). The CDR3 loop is CSVEEGGESSYNEQFF. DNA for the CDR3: TGCAGCGTTGAAGAGGGGGGAGAGAGCTCCTACAATGAGCAGTTCTTC.